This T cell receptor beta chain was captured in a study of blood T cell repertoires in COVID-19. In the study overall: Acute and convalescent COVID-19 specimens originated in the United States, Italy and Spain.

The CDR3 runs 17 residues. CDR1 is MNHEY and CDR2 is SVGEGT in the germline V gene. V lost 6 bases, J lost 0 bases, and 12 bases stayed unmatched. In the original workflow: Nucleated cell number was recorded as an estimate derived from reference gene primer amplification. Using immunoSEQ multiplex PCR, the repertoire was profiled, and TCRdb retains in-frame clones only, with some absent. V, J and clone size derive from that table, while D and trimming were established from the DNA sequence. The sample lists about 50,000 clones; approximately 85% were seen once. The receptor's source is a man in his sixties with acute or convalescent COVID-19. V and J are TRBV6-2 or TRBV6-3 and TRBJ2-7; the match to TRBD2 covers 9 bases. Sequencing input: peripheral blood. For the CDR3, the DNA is TGTGCCAGCAGCCACCCTACCCTTAGCGGGAGCTCCTACGAGCAGTACTTC. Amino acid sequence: CASSHPTLSGSSYEQYF.